This T cell receptor beta chain emerged from a study of identical twins. Each CDR3 protein is one row after TCRdb ran MiXCR on the 5' RACE reads. Here the sample spans around 550,000 distinct CDR3 sequences, roughly 15% being singletons. On this clonotype: What it binds is unknown.

Study-level points and caveats: Memory repertoires showed no such pattern, whereas abundant cord blood beta clonotypes carried fewer insertions. Conclusions rested on cross-sectional statistics rather than following the same donors. Out-of-frame TCR alpha sharing in monozygotic twins exceeded recombination model predictions.

Another study also made use of these data, one on yellow fever vaccine responses in identical twins.

Sequenced sample: CD4+ T cells sorted from blood. This TCR came from a woman aged 18-35 years in good health.

CDR3: CSASSRLAVGLDTQYF. As DNA, the CDR3 is TGCAGTGCTAGTTCACGACTAGCGGTGGGGCTAGATACGCAGTATTTT. The chain employs TRBV20-1 and TRBJ2-3, with TRBD2 identical over 9 bases. Unmatched junction bases numbered 12, after V lost 3 bases and J lost 5 bases. CDR3 length equals 16 residues. Germline-derived CDR1 and CDR2 are DFQATT and SNEGSKA (reference sequence).